This TCR beta chain is drawn from a study of identical twins. General observations from the study: The study found weaker excess twin sharing in beta out-of-frame sequences.

A universal primer binding site was introduced by template switching. The final cDNA contained unique molecular identifiers. TCRdb called the 5' RACE reads again in MiXCR, with one record for every CDR3 protein. The data contain approximately 700,000 distinct CDR3 sequences, 6.1% of them seen just once; the ten biggest clones take up about 1.8%. This CDR3 is 15 amino acids long. V lost 2 bases and J 7 bases, leaving 16 bases between the germline ends. Per the germline V gene, CDR1 is SGDLS and CDR2 is YYNGEE. At least ten counts were recorded for this clonotype. The target antigen is unknown. Donors were all healthy Caucasians.

The receptor's source is a man between 18 and 29 years old in good health. The chain links TRBV9 to TRBJ2-4; D might be TRBD2 (5 bases). The specimen was naive T cells sorted from blood. As DNA, the CDR3 is TGTGCCAGCAGCGTGACCTCTAATACGGGGAACATTCAGTACTTC. Protein sequence: CASSVTSNTGNIQYF.